This T cell receptor (beta chain) appears in the sequencing data of a study of T cell clonality in common variable immunodeficiency (dated by TCRdb to 2013 to 2016). CVID samples and control samples contributed equivalent amounts of genomic DNA as sequencing input. For every sample, a 60 bp segment covering the rearranged TCRbeta CDR3 region was amplified and then sequenced. The immunoSEQ assay, a bias-corrected multiplex PCR combined with high-throughput sequencing, was used for TCRbeta amplification. The source study handled its data this way. Each unique nucleotide sequence was treated as a clone and annotated with V, D and J genes, copy number and frequency. Sequences were labeled productive if in frame, and non-productive if out of frame or containing stop codons. As previously described, clonality was computed from Shannon's entropy. The predicted amino acid sequences of productive clones were used to derive mean CDR3 Kyte-Doolittle hydropathy. Hierarchical clustering of scaled V gene usage was performed with the R hclust function using Manhattan distance and complete linkage. Sharing of clones by CDR3 amino acid sequence was evaluated by resampling 12 repertoires per group over 100 rounds. Repertoires were searched for 70 published EBV-specific and a few hundred published CMV-specific TCRbeta sequences. After a couple of CVID samples that produced fewer than 10,000 sequences were dropped from the analysis, some 43 CVID repertoires remained. In TCRdb, the immuneACCESS table is reduced to in-frame sequences with V and J assigned. These tables do not hold every clone; where another copy was compared, an unresolved V gene accounts for under half, and the others remain unexplained. That table furnishes V, J and clone size, whereas the DNA furnished D and trimming. The data for this sample show about 26,000 clones, each detected more than once. The ten largest clones capture under 5% of the sample.

About this clone itself: Its antigen remains unidentified. The read stops 3 residues short of the end of the CDR3; the missing end is completed from the germline J gene.

Unmatched junction bases come to 16, with V trimmed by 9 bases and J by 6 bases. Taken from the germline V gene (reference sequence), the CDR1 and CDR2 loops are LNHDA and SQIVND. Including cysteine and phenylalanine, the CDR3 has 16 amino acids. The CDR3 was read in part: 39 bases, with the frame set at base 1. Findings and caveats that apply to the study as a whole: Reportedly, TCRbeta sequences from CVID had fewer deletions and N-nucleotide insertions, and highly modified clones with 13 or more V deletions were absent from CVID. According to the authors, figuring out what caused the increased clonality in CVID would require sequencing the repertoires of T cell subpopulations. Increased TCRbeta clonality was found in CVID subjects compared with healthy controls (t-test p = 0.018), with the increase being most characteristic of about a third of subjects. Fewer TCRbeta clones were shared among CVID subjects than among healthy controls (p < 0.0001). Despite equal DNA input, controls averaged approximately 82,000 unique sequences per sample versus roughly 32,000 in CVID samples. Correlations of repertoire features with clinical complications were constrained by heterogeneity among patients within the CVID cohort.

Standard criteria were used to diagnose CVID, namely serum IgG, IgA and/or IgM reduced below the normal range together with specific antibody deficiency. A total of 44 subjects (roughly 15 female and around 30 male; age range 9 to 64 years, mean age roughly 40) were included in the CVID group. Most CVID patients and most healthy controls were of Caucasian heritage. At the time of study participation, every CVID subject had been on replacement immunoglobulin therapy for at least one year. At the time of blood collection, no CVID subject was ill or was being treated with immunomodulatory or immunosuppressive medication. Heparinized peripheral whole blood samples of roughly 5 to 8 ml were obtained from each donor. Genomic DNA from adults with common variable immune deficiency (CVID) and from healthy adult controls was used to sequence TCRbeta CDR3 repertoires. To isolate peripheral blood mononuclear cells, diluted blood was subjected to density centrifugation over Hypaque 1077 or Ficoll-Paque. Genomic DNA was extracted from unsorted mononuclear cells by Qiagen column purification or by a centrifugation-based method.

Sequences were obtained from peripheral blood mononuclear cells. This clonotype was obtained from a human donor with common variable immunodeficiency. The receptor chain draws on TRBV19 and TRBJ2-2; 7 central nucleotides agree with TRBD2. CDR3 sequence: CASTNLGAGTSGELFF. CDR3 DNA (partial): TGTGCCAGCACTAACCTCGGAGCGGGAACTTCCGGGGAG.